The rows below give T cell receptor beta chains drawn from one sample of a study of shared clonotypes between healthy human individuals. Clones were sequenced by immunoSEQ multiplex PCR, and TCRdb holds only the in-frame ones, with some missing. The table includes about 2 million clones, less than 95% detected once. Specimen: naive CD8+ T cells sorted from blood. Receptor source: a man aged 18-30 years in good health. CDR3s leave out the opening cysteine and the closing phenylalanine or tryptophan. Fields, in order: CDR3 length, V gene, J gene, CDR3 protein.

>11|TRBV30|TRBJ2-4
AWRADPGWPQY
>10|TRBV2|TRBJ2-7
ASLVGQYEQY
>11|TRBV13|TRBJ1-4
ASSAAGGEKLF
>13|TRBV4-1|TRBJ2-7
ASSQSLASSYEQY
>12|TRBV5-1|TRBJ2-7
ASSHPTGLYEQY
>13|TRBV5-6|TRBJ2-7
ASSLGPGGFYEQY
>13|TRBV7-9|TRBJ2-3
ASSPSGSSTDTQY
>9|TRBV11-2|TRBJ2-7
ASSPSYEQY
>13|TRBV19|TRBJ2-7
ASSDRDRGFDEQY
>12|TRBV30|TRBJ2-5
AWSVGGEGETQY
>13|TRBV6-4|TRBJ1-6
ASSETGQGGSPLH
>14|TRBV5-1|TRBJ2-1
ASSLRTSGSYNEQF
>14|TRBV10-3|TRBJ1-1
AISESKGVLNTEAF
>11|TRBV10-3|TRBJ1-6
AISESTGRPLH
>12|TRBV7-2|TRBJ1-2
ASSLAEGVYGYT
>10|TRBV2|TRBJ2-7
ASSEYHYEQY
>16|TRBV27|TRBJ2-6
ASSSISVQGAGANVLT
>10|TRBV7-9|TRBJ1-1
ASSFGSTEAF
>13|TRBV7-9|TRBJ2-3
ASSLTGGNADTQY
>14|TRBV7-9|TRBJ2-7
ASSLSSGESSYEQY
>15|TRBV2|TRBJ1-2
ASSEALWGDTNYGYT
>14|TRBV27|TRBJ2-2
ASRKLAGDLTGELF
>12|TRBV6-1|TRBJ1-2
ASNPGQNPGGYT
>10|TRBV12-5|TRBJ2-1
ASGLSVDEQF
>16|TRBV2|TRBJ2-7
ASSDYSSGRILSYEQY
>12|TRBV6-1|TRBJ2-7
ASSHRDRSYEQY